The entry that follows covers one T cell receptor (beta chain) sequence. This CDR3 is built from 14 residues. The germline V gene encodes CDR1 SGHRS and CDR2 YFSETQ. Trimming took off 4 bases at V and 7 bases at J, with 17 bases between the two ends. The protocol was immunoSEQ multiplex PCR, while the TCRdb copy is restricted to in-frame clones and leaves out a portion. The sample consists of roughly 2 million clones, about 94% of them appearing once. The data stem from a study of shared clonotypes between healthy human individuals. J is TRBJ1-1 and V is TRBV5-1; D remains unclear. The sample was naive CD4+ T cells sorted from blood. Subset meaning: CD45RA+ positively selected. The sequence came from a man in his late teens or twenties in good health. CDR3 residues: CASSPGPEQLEAFF. CDR3 sequence (DNA): TGCGCCAGCAGCCCCGGCCCCGAACAGCTTGAAGCTTTCTTT.